One and the same sample provided the 23 T cell receptor beta chains below, sequenced in a study of CD8 T cells in Susac syndrome. The RNA, about 0.5 to 1 ug, was put through reverse transcription using random hexamers. Via MiXCR, TCRdb re-called the immunoSEQ multiplex PCR reads, giving one row per CDR3 protein. The top ten clones hold around 0.22% of a sample with about 130,000 distinct CDR3 sequences, more than 75% of them seen once. The sample comprised CD8+ T cells from PBMCs. These receptors originate from a human donor with multiple sclerosis.

This clonotype came up once. The V call is TRBV13, the J call TRBJ1-6; TRBD1 matches at 8 bases. Germline CDR1 PRHDT, CDR2 FYEKMQ (reference sequence). The CDR3 runs to 15 residues. J gave up 5 bases and V 5 bases, and 5 bases lay outside the gene matches. The CDR3 DNA follows: TGTGCCAGCAGCACGCGGACAGGGAATAATTCACCCCTCCACTTT. The encoded protein is CASSTRTGNNSPLHF.

The V gene is TRBV27, the J gene TRBJ2-7; 7 bases map to TRBD2. CDR3 length: 14 residues. Germline V lookup: CDR1 MNHEY, CDR2 SMNVEV (reference sequence). V gave up 4 bases and J gave up 0 bases; unmatched junction bases: 3. The CDR3, as DNA: TGTGCCAGCAGTTCCGGGAGGAACTCCTACGAGCAGTACTTC. Translating it yields CASSSGRNSYEQYF.

This clonotype was observed a single time. V is TRBV5-4 and J is TRBJ2-3; 10 bases agree with TRBD1. V dropped 0 bases and J dropped 6; count of bases not matched to a gene: 10. The length of the CDR3 is 17 residues. CDR1 SGHNT and CDR2 YYREEE come from the germline V gene (reference sequence). CDR3 DNA: TGTGCCAGCAGCTTGGATCGACAGGGGGCCCGTTGGGATACGCAGTATTTT. This sequence encodes CASSLDRQGARWDTQYF.

J is TRBJ1-1 and V is TRBV30; the D gene is possibly TRBD1 (6 bases). V gave up 4 bases and J gave up 7 bases, with 19 bases separating them. Looked up from germline, CDR1 is GTSNPN and CDR2 is SVGIG (reference sequence). The CDR3 length is 14 residues. The CDR3 sequence: CAWNWGARAGEAFF. Here the CDR3 DNA reads TGTGCCTGGAATTGGGGGGCGCGGGCGGGTGAAGCTTTCTTT.

The chain combines TRBV25-1 with TRBJ2-7; tentatively, D is TRBD1 or TRBD2 (6 bases each). With 11 bases removed from V and 1 base from J, the gap between germline ends came to 12 bases. The V gene's germline CDR1 is MGHDK and CDR2 SYGVNS. The CDR3 consists of 12 residues. The CDR3 DNA follows: TGTGCCGCAGGGGAGGATTCCTACGAGCAGTACTTC. Translation: CAAGEDSYEQYF.

The chain is built from TRBV5-8 and TRBJ2-1, with 11 bases identical to TRBD2. Germline lookup yields CDR1 SGHTS and CDR2 YDEGEE. This CDR3 is built from 16 residues. V lost 2 bases, J lost 5 bases, and 6 bases stayed unmatched. The CDR3 here is CASSFVAGGHHNEQFF. Here the CDR3 DNA reads TGTGCCAGCAGCTTCGTAGCGGGAGGGCATCACAATGAGCAGTTCTTC. Based on the CDR3 plus reference TRBV5-8 and TRBJ2-1, the full variable domain is EAGVTQSPTHLIKTRGQQATLRCSPISGHTSVYWYQQALGLGLQFLLWYDEGEERNRGNFPPRFSGRQFPNYSSELNVNALELEDSALYLCASSFVAGGHHNEQFFGPGTRLTVL.

V usage is TRBV3-1 and J usage is TRBJ1-1; the D is unclear. Trimming cost V 0 bases and J 0 bases, with 14 bases left between them. In germline, CDR1 is LGHDT, CDR2 YNNKEL (reference sequence). The CDR3 runs to 17 residues. The chain's CDR3 is CASSQEDTDYLNTEAFF. For the CDR3, the DNA is TGTGCCAGCAGCCAAGAGGATACAGATTACCTGAACACTGAAGCTTTCTTT.

The chain has TRBV19 and TRBJ2-1; 8 bases are a match to TRBD2. The junction had 4 bases not matched to a gene; V was cut back by 3 bases and J by 9 bases. The CDR3 sequence is 13 residues long. The germline V gene encodes CDR1 LNHDA and CDR2 SQIVND (reference sequence). The CDR3 coding sequence is TGTGCCAGTAGTATCGGGGGGGACGGTGAGCAGTTCTTC. Translating it yields CASSIGGDGEQFF. The full variable domain, rest sourced from reference TRBV19 and TRBJ2-1, is DGGITQSPKYLFRKEGQNVTLSCEQNLNHDAMYWYRQDPGQGLRLIYYSQIVNDFQKGDIAEGYSVSREKKESFPLTVTSAQKNPTAFYLCASSIGGDGEQFFGPGTRLTVL.

The J gene is TRBJ2-2, the V gene TRBV10-3; perhaps TRBD2 as D (6 bases). V was shortened by 6 bases and J by 4 bases, with 12 bases between the two germline ends. The CDR3 consists of 14 residues. Germline CDR1 and CDR2: ENHRY and SYGVKD. CDR3 coding DNA: TGTGCCATCAGCGACGGGACTGGCACCGGGGAGCTGTTTTTT. Its translation: CAISDGTGTGELFF.

As concerns this clonotype: Sequence at one end of the junction differs from germline and may be a read error. The rearrangement links TRBV27 to TRBJ2-7; 8 bases match TRBD2. The germline V gene encodes CDR1 MNHEY and CDR2 SMNVEV (reference sequence). CDR3 length equals 16 residues. The CDR3: CATSLSGLAGSYEQYF. In DNA form, the CDR3 reads TGTGCCACCAGTTTATCGGGCCTAGCGGGCTCCTACGAGCAGTACTTC.

The chain's CDR3 is CASSLEIQASYEQYF. As DNA, the CDR3 is TGCGCCAGCAGCCTAGAGATACAGGCATCCTACGAGCAGTACTTC. This chain links TRBV4-3 with TRBJ2-7; D possibly corresponds to TRBD1 (5 bases). CDR1 and CDR2 from the germline V gene are LGHNA and YSLEER. The CDR3 runs to 15 residues. The germline V and J ends were trimmed by 4 bases and 1 base, with 14 bases remaining between them.

The chain recombines TRBV6-2 or TRBV6-3 with TRBJ2-7, with 7 bases matching TRBD2. CDR3 size: 14 residues. Trimming removed 5 bases from V and 2 bases from J; junction bases left unmatched: 6. Germline lookup yields CDR1 MNHEY and CDR2 SVGEGT. CDR3 protein: CASSNSGRPYEQYF. The CDR3 DNA sequence: TGTGCCAGCAGTAATAGCGGGCGACCCTACGAGCAGTACTTC.

V gene TRBV20-1 combines with J gene TRBJ1-1, with D tentatively TRBD1 (6 bases). With 4 bases removed from V and 7 bases from J, the gap between germline ends came to 13 bases. Germline V gives CDR1 DFQATT, CDR2 SNEGSKA (reference sequence). The CDR3 has 12 amino acids. In DNA form, the CDR3 reads TGCAGTGCTAATCCCGGGACAAATGAAGCTTTCTTT. Its protein is CSANPGTNEAFF.

This clonotype was observed once. The rearrangement uses TRBV25-1 and TRBJ1-1, with 9 bases matching TRBD1. The CDR3 is 19 amino acids. V shed 0 bases and J 5 bases; nucleotides not matched to a gene: 16. The V gene's germline CDR1 is MGHDK and CDR2 SYGVNS. For the CDR3, the DNA is TGTGCCAGCAGTGAATATCGGACAGGGGATCTATCTGAGGGGACTGAAGCTTTCTTT. Encoded protein: CASSEYRTGDLSEGTEAFF.

The chain recombines TRBV9 with TRBJ1-4, with D uncertain. CDR3 size: 15 residues. V lost 0 bases, J lost 4 bases, and 10 bases lay in between. Germline V gene data show CDR1 as SGDLS and CDR2 as YYNGEE. DNA for the CDR3: TGTGCCAGCAGCGTAGGGGGAGCTTTTAATGAAAAACTGTTTTTT. Translated, it gives CASSVGGAFNEKLFF.

This chain links TRBV6-4 with TRBJ1-2; D may be TRBD1 (5 bases). Germline CDR1 reads MRHNA; CDR2 reads SNTAGT. The germline V and J ends were trimmed by 0 bases and 4 bases, with 15 bases remaining between them. The CDR3 has 16 residues. CDR3 amino acids: CASSDSNRQGFYGYTF. The CDR3 DNA sequence: TGTGCCAGCAGTGACTCGAATAGGCAGGGTTTCTATGGCTACACCTTC.

In its sample, this clonotype was seen once. The J gene is TRBJ2-3, the V gene TRBV7-8, with unresolved D. Germline V gives CDR1 SGHVS, CDR2 FQNEAQ. The CDR3 runs to 14 residues. Deletions cut 5 bases from V and 3 bases from J, with 12 bases between. This CDR3 is CASSPTGRTDTQYF. CDR3 DNA: TGTGCCAGCAGCCCAACCGGCCGTACAGATACGCAGTATTTT.

This clonotype came up a few times. The V gene is TRBV24-1, the J gene TRBJ2-5; D is unresolved. The CDR3 sequence is 12 residues long. Trimming cost V 2 bases and J 2 bases, with 2 bases left between them. Germline values: CDR1 KGHDR, CDR2 SFDVKD. CDR3 bases: TGTGCCACCAGTGATTCTCAAGAGACCCAGTACTTC. This encodes CATSDSQETQYF.

The V call is TRBV30, the J call TRBJ2-3; TRBD1 agrees at 9 bases. The germline V gene has CDR1 GTSNPN and CDR2 SVGIG (reference sequence). V lost 1 base to trimming and J lost 15 bases; unmatched junction nucleotides: 5. The CDR3 is 11 residues long. The CDR3 protein is CAWSATGQGYF. CDR3 DNA: TGTGCCTGGAGTGCAACGGGACAGGGTTATTTT.

The chain recombines TRBV29-1 with TRBJ2-2; tentative D call: TRBD2 (5 bases). Germline V CDR1 and CDR2: SQVTM, ANQGSEA. Trimming removed 3 bases from V and 6 bases from J, with 14 bases in between. The CDR3 totals 14 residues. As DNA, the CDR3 is TGCAGCGTTGACGATGGGAAGGGAGCCGGGGAGCTGTTTTTT. Protein sequence: CSVDDGKGAGELFF.

This chain connects TRBV12-3 or TRBV12-4 to TRBJ1-1, with D unresolved. Between the trimmed V and J ends, which lost 3 bases and 3 bases, there was a span of 5 bases. The CDR3 totals 12 residues. The CDR3 nucleotides are TGTGCCAGCAGTTTTCAGTACACTGAAGCTTTCTTT. Translating it yields CASSFQYTEAFF.

The chain carries TRBV12-3 or TRBV12-4 and TRBJ2-6, with D possibly called TRBD1 or TRBD2 (6 bases each). This CDR3 region has 16 residues. V was cut by 2 bases and J by 1 base, with 9 bases left in between. CDR3 protein: CASSLTGRSGANVLTF. The DNA for the CDR3 is TGTGCCAGCAGTTTAACAGGGAGGTCTGGGGCCAACGTCCTGACTTTC.

The V gene is TRBV7-9, the J gene TRBJ1-1; no firm D call. Germline V lookup: CDR1 SEHNR, CDR2 FQNEAQ (reference sequence). Trimming took 5 bases from V and 0 from J, leaving 10 bases between them. This CDR3 region has 14 residues. The CDR3 coding sequence is TGTGCCAGCAGCAGCCTTCACATGAACACTGAAGCTTTCTTT. It is translated as CASSSLHMNTEAFF.